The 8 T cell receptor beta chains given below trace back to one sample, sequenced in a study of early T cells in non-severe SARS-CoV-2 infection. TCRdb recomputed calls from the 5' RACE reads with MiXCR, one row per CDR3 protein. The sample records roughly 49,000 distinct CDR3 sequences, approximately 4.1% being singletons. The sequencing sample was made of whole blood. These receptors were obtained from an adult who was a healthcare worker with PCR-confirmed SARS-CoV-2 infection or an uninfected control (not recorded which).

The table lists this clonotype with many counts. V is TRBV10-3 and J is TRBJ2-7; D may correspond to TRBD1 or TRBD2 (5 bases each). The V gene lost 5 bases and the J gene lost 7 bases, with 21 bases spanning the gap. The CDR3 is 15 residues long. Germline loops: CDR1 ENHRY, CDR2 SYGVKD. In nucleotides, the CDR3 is TGTGCCATCAGTACAGGCCGGGACCCCGTAGGGGAGCAGTACTTC. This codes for CAISTGRDPVGEQYF.

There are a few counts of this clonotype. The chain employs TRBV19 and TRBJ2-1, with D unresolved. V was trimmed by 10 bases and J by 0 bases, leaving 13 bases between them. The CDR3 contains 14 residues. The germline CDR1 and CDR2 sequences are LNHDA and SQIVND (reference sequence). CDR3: CATSTLSSYNEQFF. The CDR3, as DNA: TGTGCCACCTCGACCCTTTCCTCCTACAATGAGCAGTTCTTC.

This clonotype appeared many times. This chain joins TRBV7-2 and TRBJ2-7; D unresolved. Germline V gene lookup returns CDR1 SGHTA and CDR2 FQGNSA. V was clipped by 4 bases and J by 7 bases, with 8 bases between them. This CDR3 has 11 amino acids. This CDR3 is CASSSKEEQYF. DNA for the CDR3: TGTGCCAGCAGCTCCAAGGAAGAGCAGTACTTC.

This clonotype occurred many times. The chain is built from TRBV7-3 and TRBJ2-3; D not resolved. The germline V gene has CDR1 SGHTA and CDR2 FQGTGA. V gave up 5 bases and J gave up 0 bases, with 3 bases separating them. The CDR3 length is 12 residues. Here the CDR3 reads CASSTSTDTQYF. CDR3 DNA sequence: TGTGCCAGCAGCACTAGCACAGATACGCAGTATTTT.

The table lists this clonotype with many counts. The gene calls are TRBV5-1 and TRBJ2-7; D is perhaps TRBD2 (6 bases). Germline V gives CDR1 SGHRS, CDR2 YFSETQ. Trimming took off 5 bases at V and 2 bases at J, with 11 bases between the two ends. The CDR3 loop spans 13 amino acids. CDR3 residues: CASRPGRAYEQYF. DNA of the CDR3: TGCGCCAGCAGACCCGGGAGAGCCTACGAGCAGTACTTC.

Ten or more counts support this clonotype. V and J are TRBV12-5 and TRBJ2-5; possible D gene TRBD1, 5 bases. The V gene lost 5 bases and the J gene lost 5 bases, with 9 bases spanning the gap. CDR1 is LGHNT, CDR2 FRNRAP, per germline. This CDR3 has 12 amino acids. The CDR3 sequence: CASGAPGETQYF. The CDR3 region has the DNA TGTGCTAGTGGTGCCCCAGGGGAGACCCAGTACTTC.

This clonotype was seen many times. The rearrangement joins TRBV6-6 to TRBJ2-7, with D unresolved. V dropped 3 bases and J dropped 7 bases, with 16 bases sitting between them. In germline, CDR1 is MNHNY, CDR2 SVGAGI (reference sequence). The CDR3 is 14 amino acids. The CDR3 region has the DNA TGTGCCAGCAGTTATGAGGTCCGGTCTCGGGAGCAGTACTTC. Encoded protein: CASSYEVRSREQYF.

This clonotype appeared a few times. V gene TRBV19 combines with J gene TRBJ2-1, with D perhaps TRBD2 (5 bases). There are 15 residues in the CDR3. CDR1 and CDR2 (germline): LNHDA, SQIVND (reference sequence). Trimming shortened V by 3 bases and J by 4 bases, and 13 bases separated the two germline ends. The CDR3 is CASSIPGLEYNEQFF. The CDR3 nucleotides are TGTGCCAGTAGTATTCCAGGACTGGAGTACAATGAGCAGTTCTTC. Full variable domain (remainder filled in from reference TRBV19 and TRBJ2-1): DGGITQSPKYLFRKEGQNVTLSCEQNLNHDAMYWYRQDPGQGLRLIYYSQIVNDFQKGDIAEGYSVSREKKESFPLTVTSAQKNPTAFYLCASSIPGLEYNEQFFGPGTRLTVL.